The 28 T cell receptor beta chains below all came from one sample that was sequenced in a study of Siglec-9 on CD8 T cells in melanoma. Profiling relied on immunoSEQ multiplex PCR, and the TCRdb table lists in-frame clones only, not all of them. The data show 29,000 or so clones, 80% seen once. The sequencing input was Siglec-9- CD8+ T cells sorted from blood. These receptors came from a human donor in good health.

The genes are TRBV7-9 and TRBJ1-2; TRBD1 matches at 7 bases. The CDR3 extends over 16 amino acids. V shed 4 bases and J 8 bases; nucleotides not matched to a gene: 16. In germline, CDR1 is SEHNR, CDR2 FQNEAQ (reference sequence). As DNA, the CDR3 is TGTGCCAGCAGCTCCACTTCCGGGACAGACTACGCGGGCTACACCTTC. This translates into CASSSTSGTDYAGYTF. Full variable domain (rest looked up from reference TRBV7-9 and TRBJ1-2): DTGVSQNPRHKITKRGQNVTFRCDPISEHNRLYWYRQTLGQGPEFLTYFQNEAQLEKSRLLSDRFSAERPKGSFSTLEIQRTEQGDSAMYLCASSSTSGTDYAGYTFGSGTRLTVV.

The genes are TRBV27 and TRBJ1-4; TRBD1 matches 7 bases. Losses at the gene ends were 7 bases for V and 8 bases for J; bases not matched to a gene: 7. The CDR3 length is 13 residues. The germline gives CDR1 MNHEY, CDR2 SMNVEV (reference sequence). CDR3 sequence (DNA): TGTGCCAGCAAAAGGGGGCTAGGCGAAAAACTGTTTTTT. Encoded protein: CASKRGLGEKLFF.

This rearrangement joins TRBV2 to TRBJ2-7, with D possibly matching TRBD2 (5 bases). Germline CDR1 and CDR2: SNHLY and FYNNEI. Between the trimmed V and J ends, which lost 3 bases and 7 bases, there was a span of 16 bases. The CDR3 runs to 14 residues. The CDR3 DNA is TGTGCCAGCAGTGATGAACCCTCCGGGATTGAGCAGTACTTC. Protein: CASSDEPSGIEQYF.

This clone was counted a few times. The chain links TRBV29-1 to TRBJ1-1, with 10 bases matching TRBD1. CDR1 and CDR2 (germline): SQVTM, ANQGSEA. J gave up 6 bases and V 7 bases, and 11 bases lay outside the gene matches. The CDR3 has 14 amino acids. CDR3 residues: CSAAPGQGMSEAFF. The CDR3 coding sequence is TGCAGCGCAGCACCGGGACAGGGGATGTCTGAAGCTTTCTTT.

The V and J genes are TRBV9 and TRBJ2-1; 9 bases align to TRBD2. Germline values: CDR1 SGDLS, CDR2 YYNGEE. The CDR3 spans 17 residues. V lost 4 bases and J lost 4; bases outside the gene matches: 12. The CDR3 DNA is TGTGCCAGCAGCACCCAAAAGCGGGGGGCCGAATACAATGAGCAGTTCTTC. This translates into CASSTQKRGAEYNEQFF.

This clone was seen once. This chain links TRBV7-9 with TRBJ2-3, with TRBD1 matching over 10 bases. With 6 bases clipped from V and 4 bases from J, the junction kept 13 bases outside the gene matches. Germline CDR1 SEHNR, CDR2 FQNEAQ (reference sequence). The length of the CDR3 is 17 residues. CDR3 nucleotide sequence: TGTGCCAGCAGAATTCCCACAATGGGACAGGGGTCAGATACGCAGTATTTT. This translates into CASRIPTMGQGSDTQYF.

This clone was detected a few times. The rearrangement uses TRBV7-6 and TRBJ1-1, with D tentatively TRBD1 (5 bases). This CDR3 is 15 amino acids long. Trimming removed 3 bases from V and 1 base from J, with 12 bases in between. Germline V gives CDR1 SGHVS, CDR2 FNYEAQ. For the CDR3, the DNA is TGTGCCAGCAGCTTTTGGGACGGATCGAACACTGAAGCTTTCTTT. Encoded protein: CASSFWDGSNTEAFF.

The J gene is TRBJ2-3, the V gene TRBV2; 7 bases match TRBD2. The ends lost 5 bases at V and 2 bases at J; junction bases unmatched: 4. Per germline, CDR1 SNHLY and CDR2 FYNNEI. CDR3 length equals 14 residues. The CDR3 reads CASSRLADTDTQYF. DNA for the CDR3: TGTGCCAGCAGTCGGCTAGCGGACACAGATACGCAGTATTTT.

The chain recombines TRBV27 with TRBJ2-1; 11 nucleotides align to TRBD2. The V gene end was trimmed by 3 bases and the J gene end by 3 bases; junction bases not matched to a gene: 16. The CDR3 totals 20 residues. Germline V gives CDR1 MNHEY, CDR2 SMNVEV (reference sequence). Here the CDR3 reads CASSLTGGGLAGGIYNEQFF. The CDR3 nucleotides read TGTGCCAGCAGTTTGACAGGTGGGGGGCTAGCGGGAGGTATCTACAATGAGCAGTTCTTC.

The chain employs TRBV2 and TRBJ1-2; tentatively, D is TRBD1 (5 bases). The CDR3 consists of 15 residues. Germline V gene data show CDR1 as SNHLY and CDR2 as FYNNEI. Trimming removed 3 bases at V and 4 bases at J, with 15 bases between. CDR3 nucleotides: TGTGCCAGCAGTGACGGGGCAGGGATCAGCTATGGCTACACCTTC. It encodes CASSDGAGISYGYTF.

There are a few counts of this clone. This chain joins TRBV19 and TRBJ1-2; D gene uncertain. This CDR3 comprises 15 residues. V shed 1 base and J shed 7 bases, with 16 bases lying between them. Germline loops: CDR1 LNHDA, CDR2 SQIVND (reference sequence). In DNA form, the CDR3 reads TGTGCCAGTAGTATAGGAGAGGGCCGTGTGGGTGGCTACACCTTC. It specifies CASSIGEGRVGGYTF.

The chain employs TRBV13 and TRBJ1-1; D gene ambiguous. Trimming cost V 5 bases and J 3 bases, with 16 bases left between them. Germline CDR1 and CDR2: PRHDT and FYEKMQ (reference sequence). This CDR3 has 15 residues. CDR3 sequence: CASSQTLRMDTEAFF. CDR3 DNA sequence: TGTGCCAGCAGCCAGACCCTCAGGATGGACACTGAAGCTTTCTTT.

The V and J genes are TRBV11-2 and TRBJ2-1; TRBD2 agrees at 8 bases. V dropped 10 bases and J dropped 6; count of bases not matched to a gene: 11. There are 14 residues in the CDR3. Germline V gene sequence: CDR1 SGHAT, CDR2 FQNNGV. Here the CDR3 DNA reads TGTGCCAACTCCCGGGAGGGCCTCATCAATGAGCAGTTCTTC. As protein: CANSREGLINEQFF.

The V call is TRBV5-8, the J call TRBJ1-2; 9 bases line up with TRBD1. V lost 5 bases to trimming and J lost 7 bases; unmatched junction nucleotides: 12. CDR3 size: 15 residues. From germline, CDR1 is SGHTS and CDR2 YDEGEE. The CDR3 coding sequence is TGTGCCAGCAGTCGTCCCCGGGACAGGGTTCTTGGCTACACCTTC. Its translation is CASSRPRDRVLGYTF.

This clone turned up a few times. The rearrangement uses TRBV27 and TRBJ1-1, with D possibly matching TRBD1 (5 bases). V was pared by 5 bases and J by 3 bases, with 10 bases between. The germline V gene has CDR1 MNHEY and CDR2 SMNVEV (reference sequence). This CDR3 comprises 13 residues. The CDR3 is CASSTTAYTEAFF. DNA for the CDR3: TGTGCCAGCAGTACGACAGCCTACACTGAAGCTTTCTTT.

The chain joins TRBV7-2 to TRBJ2-2; no reliable D call. Germline loops: CDR1 SGHTA, CDR2 FQGNSA. The CDR3 sequence is 13 residues long. V was pared by 1 base and J by 4 bases, with 4 bases between. The CDR3 sequence is CASSLVSTGELFF. The CDR3 coding sequence is TGTGCCAGCAGCTTAGTATCCACCGGGGAGCTGTTTTTT.

This chain links TRBV7-9 with TRBJ1-1; 7 bases are a match to TRBD1. This CDR3 comprises 16 residues. The J segment lost 4 bases and the V segment lost 4 bases, leaving 12 bases of the junction unmatched. Germline CDR1 is SEHNR and CDR2 is FQNEAQ (reference sequence). As DNA, the CDR3 is TGTGCCAGCAGCTCCCGGCAGGGGGATAGGGGCACTGAAGCTTTCTTT. Amino acids: CASSSRQGDRGTEAFF.

This clone appeared once. This sequence joins TRBV7-9 and TRBJ1-1, with TRBD1 identical over 12 bases. The CDR3 contains 15 residues. V lost 5 bases and J lost 9; bases outside the gene matches: 10. Per germline, CDR1 SEHNR and CDR2 FQNEAQ (reference sequence). The CDR3 DNA follows: TGTGCCAGCAGCCCGCGGGACAGGGGGCCACCGAAAGCTTTCTTT. Encoded protein: CASSPRDRGPPKAFF. Supplemented by reference TRBV7-9 and TRBJ1-1, the full variable domain reads DTGVSQNPRHKITKRGQNVTFRCDPISEHNRLYWYRQTLGQGPEFLTYFQNEAQLEKSRLLSDRFSAERPKGSFSTLEIQRTEQGDSAMYLCASSPRDRGPPKAFFGQGTRLTVV.

The V and J genes are TRBV6-5 and TRBJ1-6; D is perhaps TRBD1 (5 bases). Between the trimmed V and J ends, which lost 6 bases and 6 bases, there was a span of 15 bases. Germline loops: CDR1 MNHEY, CDR2 SVGAGI. The CDR3 length is 15 residues. The CDR3 DNA is TGTGCCAGCAGACAGAGAGGGGCGCGTAATTCACCCCTCCACTTT. Its translation: CASRQRGARNSPLHF.

The V gene is TRBV25-1, the J gene TRBJ2-1; D gene uncertain. Germline lookup yields CDR1 MGHDK and CDR2 SYGVNS. Trimming stripped 6 bases from V and 0 bases from J, with 9 bases between. The CDR3 loop spans 14 amino acids. The CDR3 loop reads CASRVASSYNEQFF. The DNA of the CDR3 is TGTGCCAGCAGGGTTGCTAGCTCCTACAATGAGCAGTTCTTC. Filled out from reference TRBV25-1 and TRBJ2-1, the complete variable domain reads EADIYQTPRYLVIGTGKKITLECSQTMGHDKMYWYQQDPGMELHLIHYSYGVNSTEKGDLSSESTVSRIRTEHFPLTLESARPSHTSQYLCASRVASSYNEQFFGPGTRLTVL.

This chain uses TRBV28 with TRBJ2-7; either TRBD1 or TRBD2 may supply D (6 bases each). Germline CDR1 reads MDHEN; CDR2 reads SYDVKM. V shed 8 bases and J shed 3 bases, with 14 bases lying between them. The CDR3 totals 13 residues. The CDR3 DNA follows: TGTGCCAGCTTCGGAGAGGGGGGCTACGAGCAGTACGTC. It specifies CASFGEGGYEQYV.

V and J are TRBV6-1 and TRBJ2-7, with 11 bases aligning to TRBD2. This CDR3 region has 15 residues. Germline V lookup: CDR1 MNHNS, CDR2 SASEGT. V lost 4 bases, J lost 2 bases, and 4 bases stayed unmatched. Here the CDR3 reads CASSVTSGGTYEQYF. The CDR3 nucleotides read TGTGCCAGCAGTGTAACTAGCGGGGGAACCTACGAGCAGTACTTC.

The CDR3 loop reads CASSFRGATYEQYV. CDR3 in DNA: TGTGCCAGCAGTTTTCGGGGGGCCACCTACGAGCAGTACGTC. The rearrangement uses TRBV28 and TRBJ2-7, with D maybe TRBD2 (7 bases). The V gene lost 3 bases and the J gene lost 2 bases, with 11 bases spanning the gap. The germline V gene encodes CDR1 MDHEN and CDR2 SYDVKM. The CDR3 sequence is 14 residues long.

The CDR3 coding sequence is TGCGCCAGCAGCCCTAACCCCGGGAACACTGAAGCTTTCTTT. Amino acids: CASSPNPGNTEAFF. The chain recombines TRBV5-1 with TRBJ1-1, with no clear D. This CDR3 is built from 14 residues. Germline lookup yields CDR1 SGHRS and CDR2 YFSETQ. V dropped 4 bases and J dropped 1 base, with 11 bases sitting between them.

V is TRBV6-1 and J is TRBJ2-7, with D possibly matching TRBD1 (5 bases). Germline values: CDR1 MNHNS, CDR2 SASEGT. V was shortened by 3 bases and J by 4 bases, with 19 bases between the two germline ends. CDR3 length: 16 amino acids. The CDR3 reads CASSDLGARVFYEQYV. DNA of the CDR3: TGTGCCAGCAGTGACCTTGGGGCCAGGGTTTTTTACGAGCAGTACGTC.

J is TRBJ2-1 and V is TRBV19; no clear D gene. The germline CDR1 and CDR2 sequences are LNHDA and SQIVND (reference sequence). Trimming removed 1 base at V and 3 bases at J, with 1 base between. There are 12 residues in the CDR3. CDR3 DNA: TGTGCCAGTAGTATAGGCTACAATGAGCAGTTCTTC. Translating it yields CASSIGYNEQFF.

The chain carries TRBV30 and TRBJ1-2, with D possibly being TRBD1 (5 bases). Trimming stripped 5 bases from V and 8 bases from J, with 24 bases between. Germline-derived CDR1 and CDR2 are GTSNPN and SVGIG (reference sequence). CDR3 length: 15 amino acids. The CDR3 nucleotides read TGTGCCTGGTTGACAGCAGAACGCGGGTTTGTGGGCTACACCTTC. Translated, it gives CAWLTAERGFVGYTF.

V gene TRBV2 combines with J gene TRBJ2-1, with D tentatively TRBD1 (6 bases). Trimming left V 1 base short and J 8 bases short, with 15 bases between. Germline assignment: CDR1 SNHLY and CDR2 FYNNEI. This CDR3 is 15 amino acids long. The CDR3 coding sequence is TGTGCCAGCAGTGAAGTGGGGGCGCGGGTAGATGAGCAGTTCTTC. Protein: CASSEVGARVDEQFF.